This is a list of T cell receptor beta chains from one sample in a study of blood T cell repertoires in COVID-19. Repertoires were generated with immunoSEQ multiplex PCR, while TCRdb's copy carries only in-frame clones and drops some. Of about 400,000 clones in the sample, roughly 85% were seen once. Input material: PBMCs or T cells enriched from blood (not recorded which). The receptors originated from a woman aged 18-29 years with acute COVID-19. Both conserved end residues are part of each CDR3. A D gene is named only where the DNA matches it firmly. Expanded clones get a size class; other rows say once, few or many, or leave the size out.

abundance	v_gene	j_gene	d_gene	CDR3aa	CDR3nt
.	TRBV9	TRBJ2-3	TRBD2	CASSVGGGADTQYF	TGTGCCAGCAGCGTCGGCGGGGGGGCAGATACGCAGTATTTT
.	TRBV4-1	TRBJ2-7	.	CASSQDWGQIPREQYF	TGCGCCAGCAGCCAAGATTGGGGACAAATTCCTCGCGAGCAGTACTTC
.	TRBV4-1	TRBJ1-1	TRBD1	CASSRLGTAMNTEAFF	TGCGCCAGCAGCCGTTTAGGGACAGCCATGAACACTGAAGCTTTCTTT
once	TRBV21-1	TRBJ1-5	.	CASSKVGGGLNQPQHF	TGTGCCAGCAGCAAAGTCGGCGGGGGGTTAAACCAGCCCCAGCATTTT
.	TRBV12-2	TRBJ2-5	.	CASRLIRRGQLVNQETQYF	TGTGCAAGTCGCTTAATCCGCAGGGGCCAACTTGTGAATCAAGAGACCCAGTACTTC
.	TRBV6-2/TRBV6-3	TRBJ2-1	.	CASSYSFRQFF	TGTGCCAGCAGTTACTCTTTCCGGCAGTTCTTC
.	TRBV19	TRBJ1-5	.	CASTQKVSNQPQHF	TGTGCCAGTACCCAGAAAGTTAGCAATCAGCCCCAGCATTTT
once	TRBV9	TRBJ2-4	.	CASSPDPGGLWDIQYF	TGTGCCAGCAGCCCAGACCCGGGGGGCCTGTGGGACATTCAGTACTTC
.	TRBV5-5	TRBJ2-2	.	CASSLLVLGQGSSGELFF	TGTGCCAGCAGCTTGCTCGTTCTTGGGCAGGGGTCCTCCGGGGAGCTGTTTTTT
.	TRBV7-9	TRBJ2-4	.	CASSLVYERLAKNIQYF	TGTGCCAGCAGCTTAGTGTATGAGAGATTAGCCAAAAACATTCAGTACTTC
.	TRBV6-5	TRBJ2-7	.	CASSYGYGSVPYEQYF	TGTGCCAGCAGTTACGGGTACGGGAGCGTACCCTACGAGCAGTACTTC
.	TRBV29-1	TRBJ1-1	.	CSAREVVATEAFF	TGCAGCGCCAGGGAGGTGGTGGCCACTGAAGCTTTCTTT
.	TRBV5-1	TRBJ1-2	TRBD1	CASSLGDRVNYGYTF	TGCGCCAGCAGCTTGGGGGACAGGGTCAACTATGGCTACACCTTC
.	TRBV7-6	TRBJ2-2	TRBD1	CASSPDRDETGELFF	TGTGCCAGCAGCCCCGACAGGGACGAGACCGGGGAGCTGTTTTTT
.	TRBV20-1	TRBJ1-5	.	CSASKRDNQPQHF	TGCAGTGCTAGTAAGCGGGACAATCAGCCCCAGCATTTT
few	TRBV18	TRBJ2-3	.	CASSTRTESGTQYF	TGTGCCAGCTCAACTCGGACTGAAAGTGGTACGCAGTATTTT
few	TRBV2	TRBJ1-6	.	CASRIGGGGYNSPLHF	TGTGCCAGCAGGATCGGGGGGGGCGGTTATAATTCACCCCTCCACTTT
.	TRBV5-1	TRBJ2-7	TRBD1	CASSKGTANSYEQYF	TGCGCCAGCAGCAAGGGGACAGCGAACTCCTACGAGCAGTACTTC
.	TRBV7-9	TRBJ2-7	TRBD1	CASSSRDRGYNSYEQYF	TGTGCCAGCAGCTCCCGGGACAGGGGTTACAACTCCTACGAGCAGTACTTC
once	TRBV3-1/TRBV3-2	TRBJ1-1	.	CASSHNTGYTEAFF	TGTGCCAGCAGCCATAATACAGGGTACACTGAAGCTTTCTTT
.	TRBV7-6	TRBJ2-2	.	CASSLNAEGNTGELFF	TGTGCCAGCAGCTTAAATGCGGAGGGGAACACCGGGGAGCTGTTTTTT
.	TRBV27	TRBJ1-5	.	CASSRGSSQPQHF	TGTGCCAGCAGTAGGGGAAGTTCTCAGCCCCAGCATTTT
.	TRBV7-8	TRBJ2-2	.	CASSLDSHTGELFF	TGTGCCAGCAGCTTAGACAGTCACACCGGGGAGCTGTTTTTT
.	TRBV25-1	TRBJ2-3	.	CASSPQGHTQYF	TGTGCCAGCAGTCCCCAGGGTCATACGCAGTATTTT
.	TRBV19	TRBJ1-5	.	CASSRAGVTSNQPQHF	TGTGCCAGTAGTCGTGCAGGGGTAACGAGCAATCAGCCCCAGCATTTT
.	TRBV27	TRBJ2-1	TRBD2	CASSFETSGRGEQFF	TGTGCCAGCAGTTTCGAAACTAGCGGGAGGGGTGAGCAGTTCTTC
.	TRBV11-2	TRBJ1-2	TRBD1	CASSLLQDREDYGYTF	TGTGCCAGCAGCTTACTTCAGGACAGGGAGGACTATGGCTACACCTTC
.	TRBV5-1	TRBJ1-4	TRBD1	CASSLIDRGDEKLFF	TGCGCCAGCAGCTTAATCGACAGGGGTGATGAAAAACTGTTTTTT
.	TRBV19	TRBJ2-7	TRBD2	CASSIVVGLEGGEQYF	TGTGCCAGTAGTATCGTGGTGGGACTAGAAGGCGGCGAGCAGTACTTC
.	TRBV7-3	TRBJ1-6	.	CASSLMGAWNSPLHF	TGTGCCAGCAGCTTAATGGGGGCTTGGAATTCACCCCTCCACTTT
.	TRBV6-5	TRBJ1-1	TRBD1	CASGLGTGMNTEAFF	TGTGCCAGCGGCCTCGGGACAGGGATGAACACTGAAGCTTTCTTT
.	TRBV5-1	TRBJ1-2	TRBD1	CASSSMTGLEYGYTF	TGCGCCAGCAGCTCAATGACAGGGCTCGAATATGGCTACACCTTC
.	TRBV6-5	TRBJ2-1	.	CASSYRQNNEQFF	TGTGCCAGCAGCTACCGACAGAACAATGAGCAGTTCTTC
once	TRBV6-1	TRBJ1-5	.	CASSEISQPQHF	TGTGCCAGCAGTGAAATTAGTCAGCCCCAGCATTTT
.	TRBV12-3/TRBV12-4	TRBJ2-7	.	CASSLGGPYEQYF	TGTGCCAGCAGTTTGGGGGGGCCCTACGAGCAGTACTTC
.	TRBV28	TRBJ1-4	TRBD1	CASSLGQEVEKLFF	TGTGCCAGCAGTTTAGGACAGGAGGTAGAAAAACTGTTTTTT
.	TRBV7-8	TRBJ2-7	.	CASSLVGQTYEQYF	TGTGCCAGCAGCTTAGTTGGACAAACCTACGAGCAGTACTTC